The rows below give T cell receptor beta chains drawn from one sample of a study of blood T cell repertoires in COVID-19. The assay was immunoSEQ multiplex PCR, and TCRdb's table has in-frame clones only and misses some. The table has 200,000 to 250,000 clones, roughly 80% seen once. The sample consisted of peripheral blood. Receptors originate from a woman aged 18-29 years with acute or convalescent COVID-19. The CDR3 runs from the conserved cysteine through the conserved F or W. Each record gives: J gene, clone size, D gene, V gene, CDR3 length, CDR3 protein, CDR3 DNA. A D gene is named only where the DNA matches it firmly. For some rows the clone size is stated as once, few or many, or as a class when expanded; others skip it.

j_call: TRBJ2-3
clone_size: -
d_call: -
v_call: TRBV7-2
cdr3_length: 15
cdr3_aa: CASSLDRVSADTQYF
cdr3_nt: TGTGCCAGCAGCTTAGATCGGGTTTCAGCAGATACGCAGTATTTT

j_call: TRBJ2-1
clone_size: -
d_call: TRBD2
v_call: TRBV3-1/TRBV3-2
cdr3_length: 18
cdr3_aa: CASSQDAPSGRIRNEQFF
cdr3_nt: TGTGCCAGCAGCCAAGATGCCCCGAGCGGGAGGATTCGCAATGAGCAGTTCTTC

j_call: TRBJ1-2
clone_size: -
d_call: TRBD1
v_call: TRBV10-3
cdr3_length: 14
cdr3_aa: CAMAPGQYNYGYTF
cdr3_nt: TGTGCCATGGCACCGGGACAGTATAACTATGGCTACACCTTC

j_call: TRBJ1-1
clone_size: -
d_call: TRBD1
v_call: TRBV9
cdr3_length: 13
cdr3_aa: CASSVGTGTEAFF
cdr3_nt: TGTGCCAGCAGCGTAGGGACAGGGACTGAAGCTTTCTTT

j_call: TRBJ2-1
clone_size: -
d_call: TRBD2
v_call: TRBV7-3
cdr3_length: 15
cdr3_aa: CASSSGTTNYNEQFF
cdr3_nt: TGTGCCAGCAGCTCCGGGACTACGAATTACAATGAGCAGTTCTTC

j_call: TRBJ2-2
clone_size: -
d_call: -
v_call: TRBV6-5
cdr3_length: 15
cdr3_aa: CASSPPTLYTGELFF
cdr3_nt: TGTGCCAGCAGTCCCCCGACTTTGTACACCGGGGAGCTGTTTTTT

j_call: TRBJ1-5
clone_size: -
d_call: TRBD1
v_call: TRBV5-6
cdr3_length: 15
cdr3_aa: CASSLWDRLNQPQHF
cdr3_nt: TGTGCCAGCAGCTTGTGGGACAGACTCAATCAGCCCCAGCATTTT

j_call: TRBJ1-1
clone_size: -
d_call: -
v_call: TRBV30
cdr3_length: 10
cdr3_aa: CAWGVYEAFF
cdr3_nt: TGTGCCTGGGGAGTGTATGAAGCTTTCTTT

j_call: TRBJ1-1
clone_size: few
d_call: -
v_call: TRBV15
cdr3_length: 15
cdr3_aa: CATNPTYTMNTEAFF
cdr3_nt: TGTGCCACCAACCCGACGTATACTATGAACACTGAAGCTTTCTTT

j_call: TRBJ2-3
clone_size: -
d_call: -
v_call: TRBV5-1
cdr3_length: 15
cdr3_aa: CASSLVPVSTDTQYF
cdr3_nt: TGCGCCAGCAGCTTGGTTCCGGTTAGCACAGATACGCAGTATTTT

j_call: TRBJ1-2
clone_size: -
d_call: -
v_call: TRBV10-3
cdr3_length: 15
cdr3_aa: CAISDQFGGQGGYTF
cdr3_nt: TGTGCCATCAGTGATCAGTTTGGGGGCCAAGGTGGCTACACCTTC

j_call: TRBJ1-1
clone_size: -
d_call: -
v_call: TRBV6-2/TRBV6-3
cdr3_length: 18
cdr3_aa: CASSYLLGRGIMNTEAFF
cdr3_nt: TGTGCCAGCAGTTATTTATTGGGTAGGGGGATCATGAACACTGAAGCTTTCTTT

j_call: TRBJ2-3
clone_size: -
d_call: -
v_call: TRBV20-1
cdr3_length: 13
cdr3_aa: CSASIPGTDTQYF
cdr3_nt: TGCAGTGCTAGTATCCCGGGCACAGATACGCAGTATTTT

j_call: TRBJ2-7
clone_size: -
d_call: -
v_call: TRBV5-5
cdr3_length: 15
cdr3_aa: CASSPSRDTSYEQYF
cdr3_nt: TGTGCCAGCAGCCCGTCTAGGGACACCTCCTACGAGCAGTACTTC

j_call: TRBJ2-3
clone_size: -
d_call: -
v_call: TRBV15
cdr3_length: 15
cdr3_aa: CATSRDLSRTDTQYF
cdr3_nt: TGTGCCACCAGCAGAGATCTCTCGCGGACAGATACGCAGTATTTT

j_call: TRBJ2-7
clone_size: -
d_call: TRBD1
v_call: TRBV7-2
cdr3_length: 16
cdr3_aa: CASSSRRPGQGGEQYF
cdr3_nt: TGTGCCAGCAGCTCAAGAAGGCCGGGACAGGGAGGCGAGCAGTACTTC

j_call: TRBJ2-3
clone_size: once
d_call: TRBD2
v_call: TRBV10-3
cdr3_length: 18
cdr3_aa: CAISELPGTSGRTDTQYF
cdr3_nt: TGTGCCATCAGTGAGTTACCCGGGACTAGCGGGAGAACAGATACGCAGTATTTT

j_call: TRBJ1-1
clone_size: -
d_call: TRBD1
v_call: TRBV27
cdr3_length: 19
cdr3_aa: CASSLRWYRGTGVNTEAFF
cdr3_nt: TGTGCCAGCAGTTTAAGATGGTACCGGGGGACAGGGGTGAACACTGAAGCTTTCTTT

j_call: TRBJ2-1
clone_size: -
d_call: TRBD2
v_call: TRBV7-9
cdr3_length: 15
cdr3_aa: CASSSLRSSGDQQFF
cdr3_nt: TGTGCCAGCAGCTCTCTAAGGTCTAGCGGGGACCAGCAGTTCTTC

j_call: TRBJ1-2
clone_size: once
d_call: -
v_call: TRBV7-2
cdr3_length: 15
cdr3_aa: CASSLASQTIYGYTF
cdr3_nt: TGTGCCAGCAGCTTAGCGAGTCAGACAATTTATGGCTACACCTTC

j_call: TRBJ1-1
clone_size: -
d_call: -
v_call: TRBV30
cdr3_length: 10
cdr3_aa: CAWSGAEAFF
cdr3_nt: TGTGCCTGGAGTGGCGCTGAAGCTTTCTTT

j_call: TRBJ2-7
clone_size: -
d_call: -
v_call: TRBV5-6
cdr3_length: 12
cdr3_aa: CASSLRLAEQYF
cdr3_nt: TGTGCCAGCAGCTTACGCCTAGCCGAGCAGTACTTC

j_call: TRBJ1-2
clone_size: -
d_call: -
v_call: TRBV30
cdr3_length: 18
cdr3_aa: CAWSTRGGLKEGYYGYTF
cdr3_nt: TGTGCCTGGAGTACTAGAGGAGGACTAAAGGAGGGGTACTATGGCTACACCTTC

j_call: TRBJ2-1
clone_size: -
d_call: TRBD2
v_call: TRBV28
cdr3_length: 14
cdr3_aa: CASTLGLASNEQFF
cdr3_nt: TGTGCCAGCACTCTAGGACTAGCGAGCAATGAGCAGTTCTTC

j_call: TRBJ1-2
clone_size: few
d_call: TRBD1
v_call: TRBV6-2/TRBV6-3
cdr3_length: 16
cdr3_aa: CASSYSFHRDRAGYTF
cdr3_nt: TGTGCCAGCAGTTACTCGTTTCACCGTGACAGGGCTGGCTACACCTTC

j_call: TRBJ1-5
clone_size: -
d_call: TRBD1
v_call: TRBV28
cdr3_length: 13
cdr3_aa: CASRWTGAQSQHF
cdr3_nt: TGTGCCAGCAGGTGGACAGGGGCACAGTCCCAGCATTTT

j_call: TRBJ2-5
clone_size: -
d_call: TRBD1
v_call: TRBV13
cdr3_length: 15
cdr3_aa: CASSSRTGGQETQYF
cdr3_nt: TGTGCCAGCAGCTCTCGGACAGGGGGACAAGAGACCCAGTACTTC